This T cell receptor (beta chain) was retrieved from a study of blood T cell repertoires in COVID-19. Study overall: The cDNA or gDNA used as material had been derived from T cells, B-cell-depleted T cells, or PBMCs.

Profiled with immunoSEQ multiplex PCR; TCRdb holds only in-frame clones, not every one. The repertoire includes 150,000 to 200,000 clones, 70% to 90% of them detected once, and over 2.5% sits in the top ten. V was pared by 5 bases and J by 1 base, with 6 bases of the junction left unmatched. Germline-derived CDR1 and CDR2 are MNHEY and SMNVEV (reference sequence). The CDR3 consists of 17 residues. Sequencing was carried out using peripheral blood. The receptor's source is a man aged 60-69 years with acute or convalescent COVID-19. This chain connects TRBV27 to TRBJ2-3, with 13 bases that match TRBD2. CDR3: CASSAWTSGRGTDTQYF. The CDR3 coding sequence is TGTGCCAGCAGTGCCTGGACTAGCGGGAGAGGCACAGATACGCAGTATTTT.